Below, one TCR beta chain is given with its context. Antigen unknown. The PCR had 60 Vbeta and 13 Jbeta primers. Generated by immunoSEQ multiplex PCR, the TCRdb table keeps only in-frame clones and is missing some. The sample lists 170,000 or so clones; about 80% were seen once. The CDR3 has 15 residues. Germline assignment: CDR1 SQVTM and CDR2 ANQGSEA. Germline trimming cut 2 bases from V and 4 bases from J; bases unmatched to any gene: 8. This record comes from a study of cytomegalovirus exposure and HLA in healthy donors. Study observations and caveats: The Asian-associated ancestry cluster reportedly had fewer N-insertions than the roughly 670-donor mean in a later analysis.

This TCR was recovered from a man in his fifties or sixties in good health and CMV-seronegative. Sequences were obtained from PBMCs. V gene TRBV29-1 combines with J gene TRBJ1-2; TRBD1 aligns across 9 bases. CDR3 DNA: TGCAGCGTTGAAATGCCAGGACAGGGGACCTATGGCTACACCTTC. Protein product: CSVEMPGQGTYGYTF.